These 27 T cell receptor beta chains were sequenced from one sample in a study of T cell responses to AZD1222 COVID-19 vaccine. TCRdb keeps only in-frame clones here, not all; method: immunoSEQ multiplex PCR. The data contain around 110,000 clones, almost 90% of them singletons. The specimen was peripheral blood, collected on day 0 of AZD1222 vaccination. Source of these receptors: an adult in good health.

This chain links TRBV11-3 with TRBJ2-1; D gene ambiguous. The germline V and J ends were trimmed by 0 bases and 4 bases, with 19 bases remaining between them. The CDR3 sequence is 18 residues long. CDR1 and CDR2 from the germline V gene are SGHNT and YENEEA. The CDR3 sequence: CASSLEAMAAAPYNEQFF. The CDR3 nucleotides are TGTGCCAGCAGCTTAGAGGCAATGGCGGCCGCTCCATACAATGAGCAGTTCTTC.

The chain joins TRBV19 to TRBJ1-5, with D uncertain. Germline CDR1 and CDR2: LNHDA and SQIVND (reference sequence). Trimming left V 1 base short and J 1 base short, with 8 bases between. The CDR3 runs to 15 residues. In DNA, the CDR3 is TGTGCCAGTAGTATAGTCACAGCGAGCAATCAGCCCCAGCATTTT. As protein: CASSIVTASNQPQHF.

The chain recombines TRBV7-2 with TRBJ2-3, with 9 bases matching TRBD2. The CDR3 extends over 14 amino acids. V lost 7 bases to trimming and J lost 6 bases; unmatched junction nucleotides: 8. Germline-derived CDR1 and CDR2 are SGHTA and FQGNSA. CDR3 sequence reads: CASILSSGIDTQYF. CDR3 DNA: TGTGCCAGCATCCTCTCTAGCGGGATCGATACGCAGTATTTT.

This chain links TRBV6-5 with TRBJ2-5, with a possible D match to TRBD2 (6 bases). This CDR3 is built from 12 residues. V lost 11 bases and J lost 5, with 15 bases in between. The germline CDR1 and CDR2 sequences are MNHEY and SVGAGI. CDR3 nucleotides: TGTGCCGCGAGATCGGCGGGGGAGACCCAGTACTTC. Residues: CAARSAGETQYF.

The chain recombines TRBV11-2 with TRBJ1-5; TRBD1 matches 7 bases. V was clipped by 6 bases and J by 15 bases; unmatched bases: 14. This CDR3 is 13 amino acids long. Per germline, CDR1 SGHAT and CDR2 FQNNGV. The CDR3 DNA sequence: TGTGCCAGCAGTCAGGGGGTGAGGGCCCGAGCGCATTTT. Translation: CASSQGVRARAHF.

The chain has TRBV19 and TRBJ1-2; TRBD1 is a possible D gene (6 bases). The CDR3 length is 15 residues. V was shortened by 4 bases and J by 7 bases, with 19 bases between the two germline ends. The V gene's germline CDR1 is LNHDA and CDR2 SQIVND (reference sequence). The CDR3 region is CASSNRQEHVGGYTF. CDR3 coding DNA: TGTGCCAGTAGTAACCGACAGGAACACGTTGGTGGCTACACCTTC.

The chain employs TRBV29-1 and TRBJ2-3; 9 nucleotides align to TRBD2. The CDR3 contains 14 residues. V lost 3 bases and J lost 4; bases outside the gene matches: 5. Germline loops: CDR1 SQVTM, CDR2 ANQGSEA. The CDR3 region has the DNA TGCAGCGTTGACGTAGCGGGAGCGTCAGATACGCAGTATTTT. Translation: CSVDVAGASDTQYF.

The chain combines TRBV28 with TRBJ1-1; D is possibly TRBD1 (5 bases). This CDR3 spans 14 amino acids. The germline CDR1 and CDR2 sequences are MDHEN and SYDVKM. Trimming removed 7 bases at V and 10 bases at J, with 22 bases between. The CDR3 nucleotides read TGTGCCAGCATCACAATCGGGGGGAGAGGTGTAGCTTTCTTT. Its protein product is CASITIGGRGVAFF.

The sample holds a few counts of this clone. This chain joins TRBV4-3 and TRBJ2-7; 9 bases are a match to TRBD2. In germline, CDR1 is LGHNA, CDR2 YSLEER. Losses at the gene ends were 1 base for V and 7 bases for J; bases not matched to a gene: 14. This CDR3 is 17 amino acids long. DNA for the CDR3: TGCGCCAGCAGCCAAGGTCTCAAGGGGCTAGCGGGGTCGGAGCAGTACTTC. Protein: CASSQGLKGLAGSEQYF.

This chain uses TRBV9 with TRBJ1-2; no clear D gene. The ends were cut back, 3 bases at V and 8 bases at J, with 17 bases in the middle. Per the germline V gene, CDR1 is SGDLS and CDR2 is YYNGEE. The CDR3 is made up of 14 amino acids. CDR3 in amino acids: CASSAIRGSKGYTF. CDR3 in DNA: TGTGCCAGCAGCGCGATCAGAGGGTCTAAAGGCTACACCTTC. Full variable domain (remainder filled in from reference TRBV9 and TRBJ1-2): DSGVTQTPKHLITATGQRVTLRCSPRSGDLSVYWYQQSLDQGLQFLIQYYNGEERAKGNILERFSAQQFPDLHSELNLSSLELGDSALYFCASSAIRGSKGYTFGSGTRLTVV.

V usage is TRBV28 and J usage is TRBJ2-4; 8 positions match TRBD2. Trimming at V came to 2 bases and at J to 0 bases, leaving 6 bases not matched to a gene. The CDR3 contains 17 residues. CDR1 and CDR2 (germline): MDHEN, SYDVKM. Here the CDR3 reads CASSLAGGQLAKNIQYF. The DNA of the CDR3 is TGTGCCAGCAGTTTAGCGGGGGGCCAGTTAGCCAAAAACATTCAGTACTTC.

The chain is built from TRBV2 and TRBJ2-5, with D possibly being TRBD2 (5 bases). CDR1 is SNHLY and CDR2 is FYNNEI in the germline V gene. Trimming removed 4 bases at V and 5 bases at J, with 17 bases between. The CDR3 is made up of 15 amino acids. CDR3 DNA: TGTGCCAGCAGTGGTGGGCCTAGCCTGTCGGAGACCCAGTACTTC. It yields the protein CASSGGPSLSETQYF. The whole variable domain, remainder taken from reference TRBV2 and TRBJ2-5, is EPEVTQTPSHQVTQMGQEVILRCVPISNHLYFYWYRQILGQKVEFLVSFYNNEISEKSEIFDDQFSVERPDGSNFTLKIRSTKLEDSAMYFCASSGGPSLSETQYFGPGTRLLVL.

CDR3 protein: CASSFHGTGSNEKLFF. The CDR3 bases are TGTGCCAGCAGCTTCCACGGGACAGGATCAAATGAAAAACTGTTTTTT. The V gene is TRBV28, the J gene TRBJ1-4; 8 nucleotides align to TRBD1. The trim removed 6 bases at V and 5 bases at J, leaving 11 bases unmatched. This CDR3 region has 16 residues. Germline lookup yields CDR1 MDHEN and CDR2 SYDVKM.

The J gene is TRBJ1-5, the V gene TRBV7-7, with D unclear. The CDR3 has 13 amino acids. Germline V gene sequence: CDR1 SSHAT, CDR2 FNYEAQ (reference sequence). The germline V and J ends were trimmed by 0 bases and 7 bases, with 7 bases remaining between them. Written as DNA, the CDR3 is TGTGCCAGCAGCTTAGCAGGGTCCCAGCCCCAGCATTTT. Amino acid sequence: CASSLAGSQPQHF.

This clone was counted only a few times. The gene calls are TRBV24-1 and TRBJ2-2; TRBD2 matches 8 bases. CDR1 is KGHDR and CDR2 is SFDVKD in the germline V gene. Trimming at V came to 3 bases and at J to 6 bases, leaving 5 bases not matched to a gene. The CDR3 length is 15 residues. The DNA for the CDR3 is TGTGCCACCAGTGATCCGGGAGGGGGGCCCGGGGAGCTGTTTTTT. This encodes CATSDPGGGPGELFF.

The chain employs TRBV7-2 and TRBJ1-1; tentatively, D is TRBD1 (5 bases). The CDR3 loop spans 15 amino acids. Trimming took 11 bases from V and 0 from J, leaving 19 bases between them. The germline gives CDR1 SGHTA, CDR2 FQGNSA. In DNA form, the CDR3 reads TGTGCCGGGCATCGGGGGGGGAAAATGAACACTGAAGCTTTCTTT. Translated, it gives CAGHRGGKMNTEAFF.

This clone was seen once. V gene TRBV11-2 combines with J gene TRBJ1-2; D is perhaps TRBD1 (5 bases). V lost 6 bases and J 2 bases, leaving 13 bases between the germline ends. CDR3 length: 14 residues. CDR1 SGHAT and CDR2 FQNNGV come from the germline V gene. CDR3 protein: CASRDGAINYGYTF. The CDR3 bases are TGTGCCAGCAGGGACGGGGCAATAAACTATGGCTACACCTTC.

The chain carries TRBV5-1 and TRBJ1-2; D call uncertain. V lost 4 bases to trimming and J lost 6 bases, with 10 bases between them. Per the germline V gene, CDR1 is SGHRS and CDR2 is YFSETQ. This CDR3 has 12 amino acids. This CDR3 reads CASSPYKDGYTF. CDR3 bases: TGCGCCAGCAGCCCCTACAAAGATGGCTACACCTTC.

This chain uses TRBV10-3 with TRBJ2-7; possibly TRBD2 for D (6 bases). With 1 base removed from V and 2 bases from J, the gap between germline ends came to 9 bases. This CDR3 has 14 residues. Germline V gene sequence: CDR1 ENHRY, CDR2 SYGVKD. The CDR3 coding sequence is TGTGCCATCAGTGAGTTGGGGGGAGCCTACGAGCAGTACTTC. Its translation: CAISELGGAYEQYF.

This chain uses TRBV19 with TRBJ2-6, with TRBD1 as a possible D gene (5 bases). Germline V CDR1 and CDR2: LNHDA, SQIVND (reference sequence). V lost 2 bases to trimming and J lost 1 base, with 6 bases between them. The CDR3 is made up of 15 amino acids. Here the CDR3 DNA reads TGTGCCAGTAGTATACAGGGTTCTGGGGCCAACGTCCTGACTTTC. Its translation: CASSIQGSGANVLTF.

This rearrangement joins TRBV3-1 (or the pseudogene TRBV3-2) to TRBJ2-1; the D gene could be TRBD1 or TRBD2 (6 bases each). This CDR3 comprises 15 residues. V dropped 2 bases and J dropped 6 bases, with 14 bases sitting between them. CDR1 LGHDT and CDR2 YNNKEL come from the germline V gene (reference sequence). The CDR3 is CASSQWGAGSNEQFF. The CDR3 nucleotides read TGTGCCAGCAGCCAATGGGGGGCAGGGTCCAATGAGCAGTTCTTC.

The chain has TRBV2 and TRBJ1-2, with 8 bases aligning to TRBD1. There are 19 residues in the CDR3. Germline CDR1 reads SNHLY; CDR2 reads FYNNEI. V was clipped by 6 bases and J by 1 base; unmatched bases: 19. The CDR3 reads CASRTRQRGQAFHNYGYTF. CDR3 in DNA: TGTGCCAGCAGGACGAGGCAACGGGGACAGGCGTTTCATAACTATGGCTACACCTTC.

The rearrangement links TRBV5-1 to TRBJ2-3; D is unresolved. This CDR3 has 14 amino acids. Per germline, CDR1 SGHRS and CDR2 YFSETQ. Trimming removed 4 bases at V and 2 bases at J, with 11 bases between. DNA for the CDR3: TGCGCCAGCAGCCCTAGTTCCACCACAGATACGCAGTATTTT. It is translated as CASSPSSTTDTQYF.

This chain uses TRBV4-3 with TRBJ1-2; 7 nucleotides match TRBD1. Trimming cost V 1 base and J 8 bases; bases outside gene matches: 7. The CDR3 extends over 14 amino acids. Per germline, CDR1 LGHNA and CDR2 YSLEER. The CDR3 loop reads CASSQAGDSLGYTF. CDR3 nucleotide sequence: TGCGCCAGCAGCCAAGCGGGGGACAGTCTCGGCTACACCTTC.

This clone came up once. The chain links TRBV9 to TRBJ2-1, with 7 bases identical to TRBD1. The CDR3 has 17 amino acids. V gave up 2 bases and J gave up 0 bases; unmatched junction bases: 8. CDR1 is SGDLS and CDR2 is YYNGEE in the germline V gene. CDR3 DNA sequence: TGTGCCAGCAGCGTTCTCTCGACAGGGAGCTCCTACAATGAGCAGTTCTTC. Translation: CASSVLSTGSSYNEQFF.

The V call is TRBV28, the J call TRBJ1-5, with D possibly matching TRBD1 (5 bases). CDR3 length: 14 residues. The germline gives CDR1 MDHEN, CDR2 SYDVKM. Trimming took 5 bases from V and 1 from J, leaving 9 bases between them. CDR3 residues: CASSRAGSNQPQHF. The CDR3 bases are TGTGCCAGCAGTCGGGCAGGGAGCAATCAGCCCCAGCATTTT.

This clone has just a few counts. This sequence joins TRBV28 and TRBJ2-7, with 7 bases identical to TRBD1. CDR3 length equals 13 residues. The J segment lost 3 bases and the V segment lost 6 bases, leaving 5 bases of the junction unmatched. CDR1 is MDHEN, CDR2 SYDVKM, per germline. The CDR3 loop reads CASSLTGVYEQYF. The CDR3 nucleotides are TGTGCCAGCAGCCTTACAGGGGTCTACGAGCAGTACTTC.